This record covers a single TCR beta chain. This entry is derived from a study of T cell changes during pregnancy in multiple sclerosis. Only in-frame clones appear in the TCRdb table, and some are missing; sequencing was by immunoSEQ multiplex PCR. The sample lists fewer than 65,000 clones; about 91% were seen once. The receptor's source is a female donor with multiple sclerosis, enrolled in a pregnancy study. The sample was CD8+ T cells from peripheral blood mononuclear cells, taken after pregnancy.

CDR3 bases: TGTGCCAGCAGCCCCGGCGGGCGGGACGGAGTTTCACCCCTCCACTTT. Translated: CASSPGGRDGVSPLHF. The gene calls are TRBV5-5 and TRBJ1-6; D possibly corresponds to TRBD1 (5 bases). Trimming left V 4 bases short and J 9 bases short, with 20 bases between. The germline V gene encodes CDR1 SGHKS and CDR2 YYEKEE (reference sequence). The CDR3 is made up of 16 amino acids.